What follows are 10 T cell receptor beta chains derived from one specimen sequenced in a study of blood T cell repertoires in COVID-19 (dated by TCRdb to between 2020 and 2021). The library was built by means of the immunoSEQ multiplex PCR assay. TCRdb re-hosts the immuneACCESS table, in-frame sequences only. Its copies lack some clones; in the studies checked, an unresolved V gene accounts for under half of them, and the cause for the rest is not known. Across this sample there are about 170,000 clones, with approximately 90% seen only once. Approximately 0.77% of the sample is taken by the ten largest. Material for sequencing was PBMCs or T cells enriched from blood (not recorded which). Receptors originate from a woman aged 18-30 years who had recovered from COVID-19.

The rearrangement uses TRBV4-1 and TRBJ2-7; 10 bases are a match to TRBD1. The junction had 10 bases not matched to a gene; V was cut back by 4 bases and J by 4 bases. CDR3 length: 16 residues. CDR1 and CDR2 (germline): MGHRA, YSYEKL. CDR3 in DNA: TGCGCCAGCAGCCCGCGGGGACAGGGGACAACTTACGAGCAGTACTTC. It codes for CASSPRGQGTTYEQYF.

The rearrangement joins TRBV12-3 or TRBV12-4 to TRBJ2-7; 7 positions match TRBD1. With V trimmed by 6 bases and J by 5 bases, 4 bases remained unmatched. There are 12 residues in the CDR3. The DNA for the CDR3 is TGTGCCAGCAGCCCACAGGGGAACGAGCAGTACTTC. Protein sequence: CASSPQGNEQYF.

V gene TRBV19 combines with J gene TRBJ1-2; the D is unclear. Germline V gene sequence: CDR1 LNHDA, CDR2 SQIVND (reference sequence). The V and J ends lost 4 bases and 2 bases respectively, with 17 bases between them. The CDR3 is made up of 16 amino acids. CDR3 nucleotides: TGTGCCAGTAGTAGTCCATTGATCCTAAGCAACTATGGCTACACCTTC. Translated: CASSSPLILSNYGYTF.

The CDR3 spells CASSAGGGTGELFF. CDR3 in DNA: TGTGCCAGCAGCGCAGGGGGCGGGACCGGGGAGCTGTTTTTT. The chain combines TRBV9 with TRBJ2-2; 8 positions agree with TRBD1. The CDR3 spans 14 residues. Losses at the gene ends were 3 bases for V and 5 bases for J; bases not matched to a gene: 3. Germline lookup yields CDR1 SGDLS and CDR2 YYNGEE.

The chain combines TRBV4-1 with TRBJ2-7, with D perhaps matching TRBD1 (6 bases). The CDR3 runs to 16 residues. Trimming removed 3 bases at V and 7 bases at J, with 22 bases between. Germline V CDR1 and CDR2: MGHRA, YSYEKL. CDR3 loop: CASSHPGASSIGEQYF. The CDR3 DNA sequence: TGCGCCAGCAGCCATCCAGGGGCCAGTTCTATTGGGGAGCAGTACTTC.

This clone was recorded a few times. CDR3 protein: CASSLDPQSATGELFF. The CDR3 nucleotides read TGTGCCAGCAGCTTGGATCCACAGTCGGCCACCGGGGAGCTGTTTTTT. The chain links TRBV5-4 to TRBJ2-2; D call uncertain. Trimming stripped 0 bases from V and 4 bases from J, with 13 bases between. The CDR3 length is 16 residues. Germline CDR1 SGHNT, CDR2 YYREEE (reference sequence).

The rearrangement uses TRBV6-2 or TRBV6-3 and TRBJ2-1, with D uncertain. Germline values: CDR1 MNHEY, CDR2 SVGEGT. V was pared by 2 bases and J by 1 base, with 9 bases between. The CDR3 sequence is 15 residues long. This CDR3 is CASSYIAESYNEQFF. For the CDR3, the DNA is TGTGCCAGCAGTTACATTGCGGAGTCCTACAATGAGCAGTTCTTC.

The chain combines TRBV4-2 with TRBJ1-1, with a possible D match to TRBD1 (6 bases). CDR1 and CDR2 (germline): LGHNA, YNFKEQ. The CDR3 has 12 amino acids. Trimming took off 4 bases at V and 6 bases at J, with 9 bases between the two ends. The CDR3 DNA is TGTGCCAGCAGCCTAGCAGGGGCTGAAGCTTTCTTT. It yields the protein CASSLAGAEAFF.

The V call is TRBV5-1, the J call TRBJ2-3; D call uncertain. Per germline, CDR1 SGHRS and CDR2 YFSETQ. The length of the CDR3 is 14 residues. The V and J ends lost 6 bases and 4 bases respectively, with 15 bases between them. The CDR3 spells CASKVQSPPDTQYF. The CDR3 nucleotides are TGCGCCAGCAAAGTTCAGTCTCCCCCAGATACGCAGTATTTT.

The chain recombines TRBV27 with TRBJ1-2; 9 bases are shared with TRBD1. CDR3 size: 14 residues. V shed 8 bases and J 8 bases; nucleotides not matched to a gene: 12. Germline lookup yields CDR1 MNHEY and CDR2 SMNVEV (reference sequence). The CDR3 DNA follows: TGTGCCAGCGCTGGGACAGGGCGGGATATCGGCTACACCTTC. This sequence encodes CASAGTGRDIGYTF.